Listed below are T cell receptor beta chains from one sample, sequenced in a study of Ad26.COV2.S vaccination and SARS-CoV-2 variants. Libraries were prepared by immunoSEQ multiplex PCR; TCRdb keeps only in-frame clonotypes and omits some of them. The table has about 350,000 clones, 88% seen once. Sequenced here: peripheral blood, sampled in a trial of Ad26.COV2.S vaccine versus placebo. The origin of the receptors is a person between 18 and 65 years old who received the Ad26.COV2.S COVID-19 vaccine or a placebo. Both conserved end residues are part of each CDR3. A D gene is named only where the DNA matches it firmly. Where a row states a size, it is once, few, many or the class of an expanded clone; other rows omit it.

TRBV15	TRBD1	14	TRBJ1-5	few	CATSRTGARQPQHF	TGTGCCACCAGCAGAACAGGGGCACGACAGCCCCAGCATTTT
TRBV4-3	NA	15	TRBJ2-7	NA	CASSQEDSSSYEQYF	TGCGCCAGCAGCCAAGAGGACTCCAGCTCCTACGAGCAGTACTTC
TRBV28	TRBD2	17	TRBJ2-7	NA	CASSLRLAGVSPYEQYF	TGTGCCAGCAGTCTTAGACTAGCGGGAGTTTCCCCCTACGAGCAGTACTTC
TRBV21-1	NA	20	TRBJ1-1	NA	CASSKGRPVDRPLEDTEAFF	TGTGCCAGCAGCAAAGGAAGGCCTGTTGACAGACCCCTCGAGGACACTGAAGCTTTCTTT
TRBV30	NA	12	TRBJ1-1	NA	CAWNLPDTEAFF	TGTGCCTGGAATCTGCCGGACACTGAAGCTTTCTTT
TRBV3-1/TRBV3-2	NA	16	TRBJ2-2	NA	CASSRPFGQNTGELFF	TGTGCCAGCAGTCGACCTTTCGGACAGAACACCGGGGAGCTGTTTTTT
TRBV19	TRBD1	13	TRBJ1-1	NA	CASEGQGRTEAFF	TGTGCCAGTGAAGGACAGGGTCGGACTGAAGCTTTCTTT
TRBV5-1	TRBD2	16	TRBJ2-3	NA	CASSRVVAGGTDTQYF	TGCGCCAGCAGTAGGGTCGTAGCGGGGGGCACAGATACGCAGTATTTT
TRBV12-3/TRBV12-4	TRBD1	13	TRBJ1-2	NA	CASGQGALYGYTF	TGTGCCAGCGGACAGGGGGCTTTATATGGCTACACCTTC
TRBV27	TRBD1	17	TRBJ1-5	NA	CASSLRGQGLSNQPQHF	TGTGCCAGCAGTTTACGGGGACAGGGCTTAAGCAATCAGCCCCAGCATTTT
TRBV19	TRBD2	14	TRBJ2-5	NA	CASKREGWEETQYF	TGTGCCAGCAAGAGGGAGGGATGGGAAGAGACCCAGTACTTC
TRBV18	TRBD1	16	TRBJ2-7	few	CASSLKMGQKTYEQYF	TGTGCCAGCTCACTCAAGATGGGACAGAAGACCTACGAGCAGTACTTC
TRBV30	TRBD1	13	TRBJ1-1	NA	CAWSETGATEAFF	TGTGCCTGGAGTGAGACAGGGGCTACTGAAGCTTTCTTT
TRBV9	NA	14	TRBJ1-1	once	CASSAPNGRINAFF	TGTGCCAGCAGCGCCCCCAACGGACGGATCAATGCTTTCTTT
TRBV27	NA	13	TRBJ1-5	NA	CASRLRGNQPQHF	TGTGCCAGCAGGCTGAGGGGCAATCAGCCCCAGCATTTT
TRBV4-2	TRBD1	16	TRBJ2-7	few	CASSQITTGSSYEQYF	TGTGCCAGCAGCCAAATTACGACAGGGAGCTCCTACGAGCAGTACTTC
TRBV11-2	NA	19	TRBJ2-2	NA	CASSLGGLDRLYTPGELFF	TGTGCCAGCAGCTTAGGGGGTTTGGATCGATTGTATACCCCCGGGGAGCTGTTTTTT
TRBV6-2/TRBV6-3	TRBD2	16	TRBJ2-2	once	CASSGLAPANTGELFF	TGTGCCAGCAGCGGACTAGCGCCTGCGAACACCGGGGAGCTGTTTTTT
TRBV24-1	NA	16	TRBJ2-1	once	CATSDASKTSYNEQFF	TGTGCCACCAGTGATGCTTCCAAGACCTCCTACAATGAGCAGTTCTTC
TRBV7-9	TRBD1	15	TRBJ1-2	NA	CASQKRQGANYGYTF	TGTGCCAGCCAAAAGAGACAGGGAGCTAACTATGGCTACACCTTC
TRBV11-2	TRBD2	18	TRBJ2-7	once	CASSRGGLAGGRTYEQYF	TGTGCCAGCAGCCGAGGGGGACTAGCGGGAGGTAGGACCTACGAGCAGTACTTC
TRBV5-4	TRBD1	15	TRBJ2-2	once	CASSYRDRLTGELFF	TGTGCCAGCAGCTACCGGGACAGACTGACGGGGGAGCTGTTTTTT
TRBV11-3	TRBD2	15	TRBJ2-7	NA	CASIPKLAGGDEQYF	TGTGCCAGCATTCCTAAACTAGCGGGGGGCGACGAGCAGTACTTC
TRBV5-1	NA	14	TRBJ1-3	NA	CASSPVSSGNTIYF	TGCGCCAGCAGCCCGGTTAGCTCTGGAAACACCATATATTTT
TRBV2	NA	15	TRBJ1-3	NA	CASTNKQSSGNTIYF	TGTGCCAGCACGAATAAACAGAGCTCTGGAAACACCATATATTTT
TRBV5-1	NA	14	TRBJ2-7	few	CASSLSQGPYEQYF	TGCGCCAGCAGCTTGTCCCAGGGGCCCTACGAGCAGTACTTC
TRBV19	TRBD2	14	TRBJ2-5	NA	CASKGLAGGETQYF	TGTGCCAGTAAGGGGCTAGCGGGAGGAGAGACCCAGTACTTC